The 21 T cell receptor beta chains given below trace back to one sample, sequenced in a study of T cells after yellow fever vaccination. TCRdb redid the calling of the 5' RACE reads with MiXCR, one entry per CDR3 protein. There are 300,000 to 400,000 distinct CDR3 sequences in the sample; around 12% occur only once, and 3.2% lies in the top ten. The source material was CD4+ T cells sorted from PBMCs, sampled 15 days after the yellow fever booster vaccination. The receptors stem from a man younger than 35 who received the YFV17D yellow fever vaccine.

This sequence joins TRBV7-2 and TRBJ1-4; 7 bases are a match to TRBD1. This CDR3 has 15 residues. Germline-derived CDR1 and CDR2 are SGHTA and FQGNSA. V shed 3 bases, J shed 8 bases, and the junction held 9 bases outside the gene matches. CDR3 region: CASSFQGNRGEKLFF. Here the CDR3 DNA reads TGTGCCAGCAGCTTTCAAGGAAACAGGGGAGAAAAACTGTTTTTT.

A few counts support this clonotype. V is TRBV6-5 and J is TRBJ2-7; 8 bases are shared with TRBD1. The CDR3 is 12 residues long. The germline CDR1 and CDR2 sequences are MNHEY and SVGAGI. V shed 6 bases, J shed 5 bases, and the junction held 3 bases outside the gene matches. CDR3 loop: CASRTGDNEQYF. The CDR3 DNA is TGTGCCAGCAGGACAGGGGATAACGAGCAGTACTTC.

There are many counts of this clonotype. This chain connects TRBV7-9 to TRBJ2-7; the D is unclear. The CDR3 runs 12 residues. Trimming took off 5 bases at V and 2 bases at J, with 7 bases between the two ends. The germline V gene encodes CDR1 SEHNR and CDR2 FQNEAQ (reference sequence). The CDR3, as DNA: TGTGCCAGCAGCCAGGAGCCCTACGAGCAGTACTTC. Protein sequence: CASSQEPYEQYF.

The rearrangement joins TRBV5-5 to TRBJ2-2; TRBD2 aligns across 10 bases. Trimming at V came to 6 bases and at J to 4 bases, leaving 6 bases not matched to a gene. The length of the CDR3 is 15 residues. The germline V gene encodes CDR1 SGHKS and CDR2 YYEKEE (reference sequence). The CDR3 DNA reads as TGTGCCAGCATCCGAGCGGGGGGGCTCACCGGGGAGCTGTTTTTT. Its translation: CASIRAGGLTGELFF.

The J gene is TRBJ2-5, the V gene TRBV3-1, with D possibly TRBD1 on 5 matching bases. Trimming cost V 0 bases and J 1 base, with 12 bases left between them. CDR3 length: 16 residues. Germline assignment: CDR1 LGHDT and CDR2 YNNKEL (reference sequence). CDR3 in amino acids: CASSQDWQGLQETQYF. CDR3 DNA: TGTGCCAGCAGCCAAGATTGGCAGGGCCTCCAAGAGACCCAGTACTTC.

This clonotype was counted a few times. This chain links TRBV27 with TRBJ2-7, with TRBD2 matching over 7 bases. V shed 5 bases and J 3 bases; nucleotides not matched to a gene: 7. The CDR3 spans 14 residues. Germline V lookup: CDR1 MNHEY, CDR2 SMNVEV (reference sequence). The CDR3 here is CASSHAGTNYEQYV. Written as DNA, the CDR3 is TGTGCCAGCAGTCACGCAGGGACTAACTACGAGCAGTACGTC.

V and J are TRBV20-1 and TRBJ2-1, with D maybe TRBD2 (7 bases). Germline V CDR1 and CDR2: DFQATT, SNEGSKA (reference sequence). This CDR3 has 15 amino acids. Trimming removed 5 bases at V and 1 base at J, with 15 bases between. The CDR3 nucleotides read TGCAGTGCTGGGGGCGGGGGCGCTTCCTACAATGAGCAGTTCTTC. Translated, it gives CSAGGGGASYNEQFF.

The table lists this clonotype with many counts. The V call is TRBV7-2, the J call TRBJ2-1, with D possibly TRBD1 on 6 matching bases. This CDR3 is 13 amino acids long. Deletions cut 4 bases from V and 7 bases from J, with 11 bases between. Per germline, CDR1 SGHTA and CDR2 FQGNSA. The CDR3 is CASSSTQGNEQFF. The CDR3 nucleotides read TGTGCCAGCAGCTCCACTCAGGGGAATGAGCAGTTCTTC.

This chain uses TRBV29-1 with TRBJ1-5, with TRBD1 as a possible D gene (5 bases). CDR1 is SQVTM and CDR2 is ANQGSEA in the germline V gene. The CDR3 sequence is 12 residues long. Trimming took off 4 bases at V and 2 bases at J, with 6 bases between the two ends. The CDR3 coding sequence is TGCAGCGTTGGGGACCGCAATCAGCCCCAGCATTTT. Its translation is CSVGDRNQPQHF. Filled out from reference TRBV29-1 and TRBJ1-5, the complete variable domain reads SAVISQKPSRDICQRGTSLTIQCQVDSQVTMMFWYRQQPGQSLTLIATANQGSEATYESGFVIDKFPISRPNLTFSTLTVSNMSPEDSSIYLCSVGDRNQPQHFGDGTRLSIL.

A few counts support this clonotype. The rearrangement uses TRBV20-1 and TRBJ1-2; a possible D gene is TRBD1 (6 bases). V lost 2 bases, J lost 1 base, and 11 bases lay in between. CDR3 size: 14 residues. Germline V CDR1 and CDR2: DFQATT, SNEGSKA (reference sequence). DNA of the CDR3: TGCAGTGCTAGAAGGGGGGGAGTTAACTATGGCTACACCTTC. This translates into CSARRGGVNYGYTF.

This clonotype was counted only a few times. J is TRBJ1-2 and V is TRBV12-3 or TRBV12-4; no clear D. V was pared by 7 bases and J by 6 bases, with 15 bases between. The CDR3 runs 13 residues. The CDR3 protein is CASTRGTPHGYTF. CDR3 sequence (DNA): TGTGCCAGCACTCGCGGAACCCCCCATGGCTACACCTTC.

The V gene is TRBV9, the J gene TRBJ1-1; 9 nucleotides align to TRBD1. V gave up 3 bases and J gave up 11 bases; unmatched junction bases: 5. Germline loops: CDR1 SGDLS, CDR2 YYNGEE. This CDR3 contains 12 residues. The CDR3 region is CASSAHRGRAFF. As DNA, the CDR3 is TGTGCCAGCAGCGCTCACAGGGGGCGGGCTTTCTTT.

This clonotype was detected a few times. The V and J genes are TRBV30 and TRBJ1-3; tentatively, D is TRBD1 (5 bases). The germline V gene encodes CDR1 GTSNPN and CDR2 SVGIG (reference sequence). The CDR3 length is 13 residues. The V end lost 8 bases, the J end lost 0 bases, and 11 bases lay between the germline ends. The CDR3 loop is CALGGVSGNTIYF. The DNA for the CDR3 is TGTGCCCTCGGGGGAGTCTCTGGAAACACCATATATTTT.

This clonotype has a handful of counts. The chain recombines TRBV12-3 or TRBV12-4 with TRBJ1-3; the D is unclear. This CDR3 region has 13 residues. The V end lost 3 bases, the J end lost 3 bases, and 6 bases lay between the germline ends. CDR3 region: CASSFRDGNTIYF. In DNA, the CDR3 is TGTGCCAGCAGTTTTCGGGATGGAAACACCATATATTTT.

The J gene is TRBJ2-3, the V gene TRBV4-3; possible D gene TRBD2, 6 bases. Trimming shortened V by 1 base and J by 0 bases, and 17 bases separated the two germline ends. This CDR3 is built from 18 residues. Germline-derived CDR1 and CDR2 are LGHNA and YSLEER. CDR3 nucleotide sequence: TGCGCCAGCAGCCAAGTACAACTCAGACGGGGGAGCACAGATACGCAGTATTTT. This codes for CASSQVQLRRGSTDTQYF.

The chain links TRBV20-1 to TRBJ1-5; TRBD1 matches at 11 bases. The J segment lost 4 bases and the V segment lost 5 bases, leaving 10 bases of the junction unmatched. CDR3 size: 16 residues. CDR1 and CDR2 from the germline V gene are DFQATT and SNEGSKA (reference sequence). CDR3 loop: CSARTGGPVGNQPQHF. DNA for the CDR3: TGCAGTGCTCGGACAGGGGGCCCGGTCGGGAATCAGCCCCAGCATTTT.

This clonotype was observed at least ten times. The rearrangement links TRBV4-2 to TRBJ1-2; D is ambiguous. The germline V gene encodes CDR1 LGHNA and CDR2 YNFKEQ. This CDR3 spans 14 amino acids. Trimming removed 1 base at V and 5 bases at J, with 11 bases between. The CDR3 loop reads CASSQGTLGYGYTF. CDR3 in DNA: TGTGCCAGCAGCCAAGGGACTCTGGGATATGGCTACACCTTC.

The V and J genes are TRBV25-1 and TRBJ2-3; 7 positions agree with TRBD2. The CDR3 length is 14 residues. Germline V gene data show CDR1 as MGHDK and CDR2 as SYGVNS. With V trimmed by 2 bases and J by 3 bases, 2 bases remained unmatched. CDR3 loop: CASSEMGGTDTQYF. For the CDR3, the DNA is TGTGCCAGCAGTGAAATGGGGGGGACAGATACGCAGTATTTT. The full variable domain, rest sourced from reference TRBV25-1 and TRBJ2-3, is EADIYQTPRYLVIGTGKKITLECSQTMGHDKMYWYQQDPGMELHLIHYSYGVNSTEKGDLSSESTVSRIRTEHFPLTLESARPSHTSQYLCASSEMGGTDTQYFGPGTRLTVL.

A few counts support this clonotype. The genes are TRBV3-1 and TRBJ2-7; a weak D match, TRBD2 (6 bases). V lost 3 bases and J lost 5, with 11 bases in between. The V gene's germline CDR1 is LGHDT and CDR2 YNNKEL (reference sequence). CDR3 length: 13 amino acids. CDR3 bases: TGTGCCAGCAGCCAGCGCGGGGTGAACGAGCAGTACGTC. This gives the protein CASSQRGVNEQYV.

V usage is TRBV29-1 and J usage is TRBJ2-5; TRBD2 is a possible D gene (6 bases). The CDR3 has 12 residues. Germline V gives CDR1 SQVTM, CDR2 ANQGSEA. The germline V and J ends were trimmed by 7 bases and 4 bases, with 13 bases remaining between them. The CDR3 DNA follows: TGCAGCGGGGCTAGCGATCGAGAGACCCAGTACTTC. It translates to CSGASDRETQYF.

This clonotype occurred a few times. The chain is built from TRBV7-2 and TRBJ2-7; no definite D call. This CDR3 spans 14 amino acids. Germline V CDR1 and CDR2: SGHTA, FQGNSA. The germline V and J ends were trimmed by 0 bases and 0 bases, with 6 bases remaining between them. The CDR3 here is CASSLASASYEQYV. CDR3 nucleotide sequence: TGTGCCAGCAGCTTAGCCAGTGCCTCCTACGAGCAGTACGTC.